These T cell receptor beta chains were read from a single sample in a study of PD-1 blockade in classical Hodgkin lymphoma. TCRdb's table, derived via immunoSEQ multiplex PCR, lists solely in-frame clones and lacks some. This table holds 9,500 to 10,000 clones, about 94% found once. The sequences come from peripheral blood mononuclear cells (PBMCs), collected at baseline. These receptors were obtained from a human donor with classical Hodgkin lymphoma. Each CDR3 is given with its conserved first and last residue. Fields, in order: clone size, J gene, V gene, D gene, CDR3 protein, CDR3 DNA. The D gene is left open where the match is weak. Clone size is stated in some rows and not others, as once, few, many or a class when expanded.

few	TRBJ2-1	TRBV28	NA	CASSLGDPAPGNEQFF	TGTGCCAGCAGTTTAGGGGATCCCGCGCCGGGCAATGAGCAGTTCTTC
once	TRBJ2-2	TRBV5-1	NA	CASSLFQGNTGELFF	TGCGCCAGCAGCTTATTCCAGGGCAACACCGGGGAGCTGTTTTTT
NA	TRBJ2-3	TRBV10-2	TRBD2	CASSEGGLAGVDTQYF	TGCGCCAGCAGTGAGGGAGGGCTAGCGGGAGTAGATACGCAGTATTTT
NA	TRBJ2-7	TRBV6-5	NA	CASSPSTGTFCEQYF	TGTGCCAGCAGTCCCTCTACCGGAACGTTCTGCGAGCAGTACTTC
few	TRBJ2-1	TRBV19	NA	CASSPAGSYNEQFF	TGTGCCAGTAGTCCGGCGGGCTCCTACAATGAGCAGTTCTTC
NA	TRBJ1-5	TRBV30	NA	CAWSSRPNQPQHF	TGTGCCTGGAGTTCTAGACCTAATCAGCCCCAGCATTTT
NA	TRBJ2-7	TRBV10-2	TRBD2	CASTLILAGDPSTEQYF	TGCGCCAGCACATTGATATTAGCGGGAGACCCCTCGACCGAGCAGTACTTC
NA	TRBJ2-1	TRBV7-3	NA	CASSLYGTYNEQFF	TGTGCCAGCAGCTTATATGGGACCTACAATGAGCAGTTCTTC
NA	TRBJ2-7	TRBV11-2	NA	CASSFSKGPGRYEQYF	TGTGCCAGCAGCTTCAGCAAGGGCCCAGGGCGCTACGAGCAGTACTTC
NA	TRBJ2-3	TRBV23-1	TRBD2	CASSQSAGTSGPSTDTQYF	TGCGCCAGCAGTCAATCGGCTGGGACTAGCGGACCTAGCACAGATACGCAGTATTTT
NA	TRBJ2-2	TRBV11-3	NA	CASSLAGHQTGELFF	TGTGCCAGCAGCTTAGCGGGACACCAAACCGGGGAGCTGTTTTTT
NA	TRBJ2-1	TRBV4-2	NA	CASSQDQEGLVLFF	TGTGCCAGCAGCCAAGATCAGGAGGGCTTAGTCTTGTTCTTC
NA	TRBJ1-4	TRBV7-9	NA	CASSLTGTTNEKLFF	TGTGCCAGCAGCTTAACAGGGACAACTAATGAAAAACTGTTTTTT
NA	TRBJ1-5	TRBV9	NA	CASSVWGGQPQHF	TGTGCCAGCAGCGTATGGGGGGGACAGCCCCAGCATTTT
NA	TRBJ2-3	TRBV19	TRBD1	CASTSRDRETQYF	TGTGCCAGTACCAGCCGGGACAGGGAAACGCAGTATTTT
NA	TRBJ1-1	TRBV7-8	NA	CASSLLEPGLNTEAFF	TGTGCCAGCAGCTTATTGGAGCCGGGTCTGAACACTGAAGCTTTCTTT
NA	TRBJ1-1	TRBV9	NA	CASSVEAVSEAFF	TGTGCCAGCAGCGTAGAGGCGGTGAGTGAAGCTTTCTTT
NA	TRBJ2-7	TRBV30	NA	CAWSRGSYEQYF	TGTGCCTGGAGTAGAGGGTCCTACGAGCAGTACTTC
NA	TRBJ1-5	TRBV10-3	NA	CAISEFRSSNQPQHF	TGTGCCATCAGTGAGTTCAGGAGTAGCAATCAGCCCCAGCATTTT
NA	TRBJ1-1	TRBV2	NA	CASTRPGRTEAFF	TGTGCCAGCACACGGCCAGGCCGGACTGAAGCTTTCTTT
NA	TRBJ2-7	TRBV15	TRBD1	CATSRGTGAYYEQYF	TGTGCCACCAGCAGGGGCACAGGGGCATACTACGAGCAGTACTTC
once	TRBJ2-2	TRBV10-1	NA	CASSESTEITGELFF	TGCGCCAGCAGTGAGTCGACTGAAATAACCGGGGAGCTGTTTTTT
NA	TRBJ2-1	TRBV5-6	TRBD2	CAGSSPSGRSNEQFF	TGTGCCGGCAGCTCACCTAGCGGGAGGTCCAATGAGCAGTTCTTC
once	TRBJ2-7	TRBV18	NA	CASSPGVSYEQYF	TGTGCCAGCTCACCAGGAGTTTCTTACGAGCAGTACTTC
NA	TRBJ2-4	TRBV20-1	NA	CSARGPDIQYF	TGCAGTGCTAGGGGCCCGGACATTCAGTACTTC
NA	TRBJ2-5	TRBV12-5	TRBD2	CASGPGLAFAETQYF	TGTGCTAGTGGCCCCGGACTAGCTTTTGCCGAGACCCAGTACTTC
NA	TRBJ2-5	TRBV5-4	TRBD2	CASSSSGLAGGMETQYF	TGTGCCAGCAGCTCGAGTGGACTAGCGGGAGGAATGGAGACCCAGTACTTC
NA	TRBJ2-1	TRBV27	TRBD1	CASRRTGKHNEQFF	TGTGCCAGCAGGCGGACAGGGAAACACAATGAGCAGTTCTTC
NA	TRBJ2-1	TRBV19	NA	CASSSELPRDEQFF	TGTGCCAGTAGTTCCGAGTTGCCCAGGGATGAGCAGTTCTTC
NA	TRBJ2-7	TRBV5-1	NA	CASSPDGQPTYEQYF	TGCGCCAGCAGCCCGGATGGACAACCGACCTACGAGCAGTACTTC
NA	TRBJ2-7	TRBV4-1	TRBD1	CASSQTGGAYEQYF	TGCGCCAGCAGCCAGACAGGGGGCGCCTACGAGCAGTACTTC
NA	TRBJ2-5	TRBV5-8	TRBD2	CASSFPPSGRRETQYF	TGTGCCAGCAGTTTCCCGCCTAGCGGGAGACGAGAGACCCAGTACTTC
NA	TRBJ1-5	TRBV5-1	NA	CASSRAGGGNQPQHF	TGCGCCAGCAGTCGGGCTGGGGGAGGCAATCAGCCCCAGCATTTT
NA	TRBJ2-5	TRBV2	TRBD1	CASRTGGTTQYF	TGTGCCAGCAGGACAGGGGGTACGACCCAGTACTTC
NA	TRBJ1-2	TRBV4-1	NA	CASSTTAVYYGYTF	TGCGCCAGCAGTACGACAGCCGTATACTATGGCTACACCTTC
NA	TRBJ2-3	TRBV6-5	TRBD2	CASSYSPGGLNTQYF	TGTGCCAGCAGTTACTCGCCGGGAGGTCTGAATACGCAGTATTTT
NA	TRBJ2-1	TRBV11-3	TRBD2	CASSFPPSGSYNEQFF	TGTGCCAGCAGCTTTCCCCCTAGCGGCTCCTACAATGAGCAGTTCTTC
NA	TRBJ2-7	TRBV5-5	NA	CASSLAGKSTWEQYF	TGTGCCAGCAGCTTGGCCGGCAAATCTACGTGGGAGCAGTACTTC
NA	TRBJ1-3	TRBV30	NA	CAWDPASSGNTIYF	TGTGCCTGGGACCCGGCTTCCTCTGGAAACACCATATATTTT
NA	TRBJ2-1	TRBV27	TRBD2	CASSFGASGSFNEQFF	TGTGCCAGCAGTTTCGGTGCTAGCGGGAGCTTTAATGAGCAGTTCTTC
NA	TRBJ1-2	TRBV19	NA	CASSKFGGIQNYGYTF	TGTGCCAGTAGTAAGTTCGGGGGGATCCAGAACTATGGCTACACCTTC
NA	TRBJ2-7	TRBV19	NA	CASDPGTHLPYEQYF	TGTGCCAGCGACCCAGGGACCCACCTCCCCTACGAGCAGTACTTC
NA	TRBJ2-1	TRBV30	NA	CACMGMGVPSYNEQFF	TGTGCCTGCATGGGTATGGGCGTCCCCTCCTACAATGAGCAGTTCTTC
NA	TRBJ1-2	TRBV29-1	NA	CSVLAANDYGYTF	TGCAGCGTTCTGGCGGCAAACGACTATGGCTACACCTTC
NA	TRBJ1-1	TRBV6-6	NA	CASSYSPGLNTEAFF	TGTGCCAGCAGTTACTCGCCGGGTCTGAACACTGAAGCTTTCTTT
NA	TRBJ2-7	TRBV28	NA	CASSLSGMTYEQYF	TGTGCCAGCAGTTTATCCGGGATGACCTACGAGCAGTACTTC
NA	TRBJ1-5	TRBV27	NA	CASSWAVGWPQHF	TGTGCCAGCAGTTGGGCGGTCGGATGGCCCCAGCATTTT
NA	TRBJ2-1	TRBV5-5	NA	CASSLAQARAGSNEQFF	TGTGCCAGCAGCTTGGCCCAGGCTCGGGCAGGGTCCAATGAGCAGTTCTTC
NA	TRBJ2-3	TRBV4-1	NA	CASSQLRGYTDTQYF	TGCGCCAGCAGCCAACTGAGGGGCTACACAGATACGCAGTATTTT
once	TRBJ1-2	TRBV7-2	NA	CASSFTGAGRYGYTF	TGTGCCAGCAGCTTTACAGGAGCGGGCAGATATGGCTACACCTTC
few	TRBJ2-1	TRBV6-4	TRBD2	CASSDSAGAGDEQFF	TGTGCCAGCAGTGACTCTGCGGGAGCGGGGGATGAGCAGTTCTTC
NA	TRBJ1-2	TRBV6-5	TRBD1	CASRQQGARGYTF	TGTGCCAGCAGGCAACAGGGGGCGCGAGGCTACACCTTC
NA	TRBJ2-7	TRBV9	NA	CASSVDTATYEQYF	TGTGCCAGCAGCGTAGATACAGCAACCTACGAGCAGTACTTC